This T cell receptor beta chain was profiled in a study of blood T cells in healthy people across ages. Primed by a sample-barcoded 5' primer and a J-beta primer mix, a second PCR proceeded for about 6 to 11 cycles. Tagging of each cDNA molecule was performed by a template-switch adaptor with 12 random nucleotides. TCRdb reanalysed the 5' RACE reads using MiXCR and keeps one entry per CDR3 protein. The table records 1.5 million to 2 million distinct CDR3 sequences, roughly 43% of them present only once. For every donor, a draw yielded approximately 9.9 milliliters of peripheral blood. The CDR3 length is 13 residues. Germline lookup yields CDR1 ENHRY and CDR2 SYGVKD. V lost 7 bases and J lost 4; bases outside the gene matches: 4.

The chain is built from TRBV10-3 and TRBJ1-1; the match to TRBD1 covers 9 bases. Sequenced material: blood. The TCR originated in a human donor in good health. CDR3 nucleotides: TGTGCCATCATCGGACAGGGGATCACTGAAGCTTTCTTT. It translates to CAIIGQGITEAFF.